This T cell receptor (beta chain) derives from a study of tissue T cells after allogeneic stem cell transplantation. Median post-mortem interval was about 10 hours for GI, liver, skin and lymphoid tissues. Notes on this clone: Its antigen is as yet unknown.

Study results and caveats: Anatomically similar tissues had similar TCR repertoires within each patient. In patients and mice, blood and spleen missed much of tissue repertoire.

V was pared by 4 bases and J by 5 bases, with 15 bases between. The CDR3 consists of 14 residues. Per the germline V gene, CDR1 is SGHTS and CDR2 is YDEGEE. Measured with immunoSEQ multiplex PCR; TCRdb has only the in-frame clones, and not every one. This sample has 1,000 to 1,500 clones; under 75% occur once, and the top ten carry around 34%. This clonotype originated in an older male patient with steroid-refractory graft-versus-host disease after an allogeneic stem cell transplant. The T cells may partly be graft donor cells. The starting material was spleen tissue, obtained at autopsy. This rearrangement joins TRBV5-8 to TRBJ2-5; possibly TRBD1 for D (6 bases). The DNA for the CDR3 is TGTGCCAGCAGCAGGTGGGGGCGAGACGAGACCCAGTACTTC. This translates into CASSRWGRDETQYF. Together with reference TRBV5-8 and TRBJ2-5, the CDR3 gives the full variable domain: EAGVTQSPTHLIKTRGQQATLRCSPISGHTSVYWYQQALGLGLQFLLWYDEGEERNRGNFPPRFSGRQFPNYSSELNVNALELEDSALYLCASSRWGRDETQYFGPGTRLLVL.